This TCR beta chain came from a study of ipilimumab plus nivolumab after autologous stem cell transplantation (dated by TCRdb to the early 2020s). The study in broad terms: The median number of doses that trial patients received was a few for ipilimumab and roughly 8 for nivolumab. The intent-to-treat population of the trial was made up of 30 to 40 patients. High-risk transplant-naive patients and patients relapsing within 3 years of a first autologous transplant were included in the myeloma cohort. Patients undergoing autologous transplant for high-risk diffuse large B cell lymphoma, mature T cell lymphoma, or multiple myeloma were enrolled in the trial. Study-wide findings and limitations: Combined checkpoint inhibition as post-transplant consolidation was concluded by the authors to appear tolerable. According to the authors, a biologic rationale for studying the approach further came from T cell receptor repertoire, regulatory T cell phenotype and gut microbiota profiles.

Starting 14 to 28 days after the autologous transplant, patients began checkpoint therapy, which included ipilimumab at 1 mg/kg intravenously on day 1 of selected weeks. The nivolumab dose was 3 mg/kg intravenously, delivered on day 1 of weeks 1, 4, 7, 10, and every two weeks through week 26. The study was a Phase Ib clinical trial testing combined checkpoint inhibition with ipilimumab and nivolumab as consolidation after autologous stem cell transplantation. The library relied on the immunoSEQ multiplex PCR assay. TCRdb holds this immuneACCESS table with in-frame rearrangements only. Some clones are missing; in checked studies, unresolved V genes explain under half, and the rest has no known cause. The sample table contains about 5,900 clones; only one count was recorded for approximately 90% of them. The ten largest clonotypes hold about 5.5% of the sample. Remarks on this clone: Its specific antigen is unknown. One base away there is no much larger clone; base qualities are not given.

CDR1 and CDR2 are read off the germline V gene as SGDLS and YYNGEE. Inclusive of the bounding cysteine and phenylalanine, the CDR3 is 15 residues long. Kept here is only the CDR3 DNA, which spans 45 bases and is read in frame from base 1. V is shortened by 4 bases, J by 9 bases, and the region joining them spans 19 bases. This receptor was obtained from a female donor with multiple myeloma. This chain joins TRBV9 to TRBJ2-2; the D gene is unclear. The sequences come from PBMCs, collected in a trial of ipilimumab plus nivolumab as post-transplant consolidation. The CDR3 protein is CASSPSVEVWRELFF. The DNA reads as follows: TGTGCCAGCAGCCCTAGTGTCGAGGTTTGGAGGGAGCTGTTTTTT.